This record looks at one TCR beta chain sequence and its context. Its specificity is unknown. These data are taken from a study of OX40 agonist ivuxolimab in advanced cancers. Study in general: Patient treatment consisted of intravenous ivuxolimab administration every 2 weeks at 0.01 to 10 mg/kg. Patients treated during dose escalation were battling hepatocellular carcinoma, melanoma, renal cell or head and neck cancer.

Findings of the study overall: In the 0.1 to 3.0 mg/kg range, CD4+ and CD8+ blood T cells had expanded clonally by week 6.

V was cut by 3 bases and J by 0 bases, with 13 bases left in between. Germline CDR1 and CDR2: MGHDK and SYGVNS. The CDR3 has 16 amino acids. The protocol was immunoSEQ multiplex PCR, while the TCRdb copy is restricted to in-frame clones and leaves out a portion. The table has nearly 80,000 clones, 90% seen once; the top ten hold around 0.35%. The sequence was collected from an adult with an advanced solid tumor such as melanoma, head and neck, liver or kidney cancer. The sample in question was CD4+ or CD8+ T cells sorted from blood, obtained in a trial of the OX40 agonist ivuxolimab. This chain uses TRBV25-1 with TRBJ2-3; D unclear. The CDR3 DNA reads as TGTGCCAGCAGTGACCCTAGGATTTCTAGCACAGATACGCAGTATTTT. It yields the protein CASSDPRISSTDTQYF.